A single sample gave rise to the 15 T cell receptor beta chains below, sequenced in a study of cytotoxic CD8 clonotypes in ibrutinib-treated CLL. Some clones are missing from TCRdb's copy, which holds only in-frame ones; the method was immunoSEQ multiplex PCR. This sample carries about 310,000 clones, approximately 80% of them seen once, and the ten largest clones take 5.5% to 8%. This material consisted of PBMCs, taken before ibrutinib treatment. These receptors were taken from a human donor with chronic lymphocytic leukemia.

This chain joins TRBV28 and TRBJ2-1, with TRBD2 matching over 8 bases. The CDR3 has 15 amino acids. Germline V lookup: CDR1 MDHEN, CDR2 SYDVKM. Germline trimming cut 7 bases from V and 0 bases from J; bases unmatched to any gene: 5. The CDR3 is CASIGGLGSYNEQFF. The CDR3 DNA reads TGTGCCAGCATAGGGGGACTAGGCTCCTACAATGAGCAGTTCTTC.

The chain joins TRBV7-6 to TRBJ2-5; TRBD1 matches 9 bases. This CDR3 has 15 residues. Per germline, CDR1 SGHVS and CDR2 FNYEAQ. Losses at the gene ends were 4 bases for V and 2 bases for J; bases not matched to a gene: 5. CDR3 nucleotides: TGTGCCAGCAGCTACCGGGACAGGGCACAAGAGACCCAGTACTTC. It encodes CASSYRDRAQETQYF.

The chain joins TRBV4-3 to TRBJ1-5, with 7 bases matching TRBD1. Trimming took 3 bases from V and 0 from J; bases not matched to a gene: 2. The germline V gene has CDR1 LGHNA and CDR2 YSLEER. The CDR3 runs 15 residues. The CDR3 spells CASSQGQNSNQPQHF. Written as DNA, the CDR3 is TGCGCCAGCAGCCAGGGACAGAATAGCAATCAGCCCCAGCATTTT.

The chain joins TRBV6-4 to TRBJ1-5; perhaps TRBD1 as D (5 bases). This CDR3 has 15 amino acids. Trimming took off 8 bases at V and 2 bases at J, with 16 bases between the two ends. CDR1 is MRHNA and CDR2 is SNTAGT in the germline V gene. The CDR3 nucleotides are TGTGCCAGCCTTGTGGGGGGTCGGGGCAATCAGCCCCAGCATTTT. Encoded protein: CASLVGGRGNQPQHF.

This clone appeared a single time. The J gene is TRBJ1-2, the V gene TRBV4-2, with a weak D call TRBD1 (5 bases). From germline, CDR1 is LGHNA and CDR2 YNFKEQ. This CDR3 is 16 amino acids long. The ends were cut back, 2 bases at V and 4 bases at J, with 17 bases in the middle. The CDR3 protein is CASSQRFGQGSYGYTF. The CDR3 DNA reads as TGTGCCAGCAGCCAAAGATTTGGTCAGGGAAGCTATGGCTACACCTTC.

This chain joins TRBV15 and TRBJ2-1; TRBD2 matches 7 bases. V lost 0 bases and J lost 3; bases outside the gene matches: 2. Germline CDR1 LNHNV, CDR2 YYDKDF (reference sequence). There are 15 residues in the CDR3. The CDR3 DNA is TGTGCCACCAGCAGAGACGGGAGGTACTACAATGAGCAGTTCTTC. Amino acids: CATSRDGRYYNEQFF.

This CDR3 is CASRPVGQYYGYTF. Here the CDR3 DNA reads TGTGCCAGCAGGCCTGTAGGACAATACTATGGCTACACCTTC. This chain links TRBV27 with TRBJ1-2, with D tentatively TRBD1 (5 bases). The CDR3 has 14 residues. Germline V gene lookup returns CDR1 MNHEY and CDR2 SMNVEV (reference sequence). V lost 6 bases to trimming and J lost 3 bases, with 14 bases between them.

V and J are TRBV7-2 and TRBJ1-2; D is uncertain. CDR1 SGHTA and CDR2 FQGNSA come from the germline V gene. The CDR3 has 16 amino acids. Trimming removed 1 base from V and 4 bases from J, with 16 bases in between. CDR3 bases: TGTGCCAGCAGCTTAGACCGGTTCAGTGGTCCCTATGGCTACACCTTC. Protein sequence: CASSLDRFSGPYGYTF.

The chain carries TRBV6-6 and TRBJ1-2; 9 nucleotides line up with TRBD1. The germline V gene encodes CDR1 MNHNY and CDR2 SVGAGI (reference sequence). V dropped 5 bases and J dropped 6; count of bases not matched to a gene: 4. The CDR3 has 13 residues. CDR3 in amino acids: CASSPGTGHGYTF. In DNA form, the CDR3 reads TGTGCCAGCAGTCCAGGGACAGGGCATGGCTACACCTTC.

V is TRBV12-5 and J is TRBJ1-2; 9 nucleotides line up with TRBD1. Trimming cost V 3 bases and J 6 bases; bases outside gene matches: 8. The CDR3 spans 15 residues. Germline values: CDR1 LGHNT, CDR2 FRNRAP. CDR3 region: CASGFDRDRVDGYTF. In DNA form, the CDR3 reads TGTGCTAGTGGTTTCGACCGGGACAGGGTTGATGGCTACACCTTC.

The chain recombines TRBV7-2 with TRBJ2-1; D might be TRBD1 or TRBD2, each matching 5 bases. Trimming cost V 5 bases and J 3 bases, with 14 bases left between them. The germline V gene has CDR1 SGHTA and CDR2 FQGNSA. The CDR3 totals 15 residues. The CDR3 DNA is TGTGCCAGCAGCCTGCCGGGACCGGGCTACAATGAGCAGTTCTTC. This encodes CASSLPGPGYNEQFF.

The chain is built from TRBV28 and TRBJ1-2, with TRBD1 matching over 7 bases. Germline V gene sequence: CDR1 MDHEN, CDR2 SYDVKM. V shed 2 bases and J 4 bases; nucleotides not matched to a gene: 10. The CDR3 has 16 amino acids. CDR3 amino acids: CASSLGAGGNSYGYTF. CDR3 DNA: TGTGCCAGCAGTTTAGGGGCAGGGGGGAACTCCTATGGCTACACCTTC.

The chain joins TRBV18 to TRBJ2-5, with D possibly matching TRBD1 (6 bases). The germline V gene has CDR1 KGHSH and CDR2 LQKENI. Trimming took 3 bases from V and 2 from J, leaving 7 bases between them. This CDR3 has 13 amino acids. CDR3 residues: CASSPTGQETQYF. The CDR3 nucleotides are TGTGCCAGCTCACCCACAGGGCAAGAGACCCAGTACTTC.

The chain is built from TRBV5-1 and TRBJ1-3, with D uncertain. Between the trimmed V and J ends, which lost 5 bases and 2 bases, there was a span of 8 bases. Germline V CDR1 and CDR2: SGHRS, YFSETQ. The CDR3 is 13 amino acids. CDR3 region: CASRVIPGNTIYF. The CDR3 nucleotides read TGCGCCAGCAGAGTCATCCCTGGAAACACCATATATTTT.

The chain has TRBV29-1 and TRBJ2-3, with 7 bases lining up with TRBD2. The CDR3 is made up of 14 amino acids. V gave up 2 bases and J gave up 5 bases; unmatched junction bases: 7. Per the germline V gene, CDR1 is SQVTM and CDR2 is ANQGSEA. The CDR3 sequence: CSVEWGREGDTQYF. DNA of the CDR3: TGCAGCGTTGAATGGGGGAGGGAGGGAGATACGCAGTATTTT.